This section outlines one TCR beta chain sequence together with its context. This specimen comes from a study of blood T cell repertoires in COVID-19. As for the study in general: Collection of acute and convalescent COVID-19 samples took place in the United States, Italy and Spain. The cDNA or gDNA used as material had been derived from T cells, B-cell-depleted T cells, or PBMCs.

The CDR3 spans 15 residues. V was pared by 5 bases and J by 11 bases, with 15 bases of the junction left unmatched. The V gene's germline CDR1 is MNHEY and CDR2 SMNVEV (reference sequence). Per the original methods: Reference gene primers were amplified, and this amplification served to estimate nucleated cell counts. Some clones are missing from TCRdb's copy, which holds only in-frame ones; the method was immunoSEQ multiplex PCR. From that table come the V and J calls and clone size; the DNA was used to work out D and trimming. Here the sample spans a few hundred thousand clones, around 87% being singletons.

Sequenced material: peripheral blood. This TCR was sampled from a woman aged 45 to 65 who had recovered from COVID-19. This sequence joins TRBV27 and TRBJ1-5; 7 bases agree with TRBD1. The CDR3 coding sequence is TGTGCCAGCAGTAGACAGGGTGGGCAATCAGCGGCCCAGCATTTT. It is translated as CASSRQGGQSAAQHF.